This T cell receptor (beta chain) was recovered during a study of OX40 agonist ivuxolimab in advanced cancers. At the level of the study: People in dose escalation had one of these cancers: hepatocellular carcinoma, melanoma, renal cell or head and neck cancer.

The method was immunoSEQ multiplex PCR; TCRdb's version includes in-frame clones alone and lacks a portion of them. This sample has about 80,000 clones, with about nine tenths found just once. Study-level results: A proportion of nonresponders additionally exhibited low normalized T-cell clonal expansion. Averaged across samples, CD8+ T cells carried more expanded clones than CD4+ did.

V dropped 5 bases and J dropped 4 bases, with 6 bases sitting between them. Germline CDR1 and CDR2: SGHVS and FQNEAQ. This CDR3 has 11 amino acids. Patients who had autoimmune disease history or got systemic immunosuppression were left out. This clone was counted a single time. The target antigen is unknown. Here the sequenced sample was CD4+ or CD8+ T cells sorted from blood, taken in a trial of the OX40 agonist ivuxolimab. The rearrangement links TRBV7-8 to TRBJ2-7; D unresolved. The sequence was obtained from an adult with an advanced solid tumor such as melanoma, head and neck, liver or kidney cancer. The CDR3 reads CASSTWYEQYF. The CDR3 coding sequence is TGTGCCAGCAGCACCTGGTACGAGCAGTACTTC.